The entry below gives a single TCR beta chain sequence along with its context. V lost 7 bases and J lost 2; bases outside the gene matches: 11. Germline V gives CDR1 SGHDT, CDR2 YYEEEE. This CDR3 is built from 16 residues. This entry comes from a study of blood T cell repertoires in COVID-19. Study overall: Acute and convalescent COVID-19 samples came from the United States, Italy and Spain. The analysed material was cDNA or gDNA that came from T cells, B-cell-depleted T cells, or PBMCs.

The method was immunoSEQ multiplex PCR; TCRdb's version includes in-frame clones alone and lacks a portion of them. The repertoire holds under 300,000 clones, with around 84% as singletons. This clonotype was obtained from a man aged 35 to 55 who had recovered from COVID-19. This chain uses TRBV5-6 with TRBJ2-2; the match to TRBD2 covers 7 bases. Material for sequencing was peripheral blood. The CDR3, as DNA: TGTGCCAGCGACCACGGAACTAGCGAAAACACCGGGGAGCTGTTTTTT. This codes for CASDHGTSENTGELFF.